The 8 T cell receptor beta chains in this list originate from one sample, sequenced in a study of STAT3 mutations in large granular lymphocyte leukemia (dated by TCRdb to between 2018 and 2021). Results and caveats for the whole study, not just this receptor: All T-LGLL patients had at least one immunodominant TCRbeta clonotype, and roughly half had multiple immunodominant subclonotypes.

These TCRs' antigens remain unknown. Receptor libraries were prepared by the immunoSEQ multiplex PCR assay. The table comes from immuneACCESS by way of TCRdb, which keeps in-frame sequences with V and J called. Part of the clones is missing from these tables; in studies checked, under half for an unresolved V gene and the rest for unknown reasons. In this sample the table shows 9,500 to 12,000 clones, 54% of which occur a single time. The ten largest account for around 8.3% of the sample. Sequenced material: peripheral blood mononuclear cells. These TCRs come from a boy under 18 with T-cell large granular lymphocyte leukemia. Some clones in this sample may be carry-over from other donors' samples. The age is the age at diagnosis.

The chain combines TRBV11-3 with TRBJ2-5; D is possibly TRBD1 (6 bases). The germline gives CDR1 SGHNT, CDR2 YENEEA. The CDR3 has 14 amino acids. The V gene lost 3 bases and the J gene lost 4 bases, with 12 bases spanning the gap. As DNA, the CDR3 is TGTGCCAGCAGCTTTTCAGGGGATGTAGAGACCCAGTACTTC. Amino acids: CASSFSGDVETQYF.

J is TRBJ2-6 and V is TRBV5-4, with TRBD2 as a possible D gene (5 bases). V lost 4 bases, J lost 0 bases, and 17 bases lay in between. The CDR3 length is 18 residues. Per germline, CDR1 SGHNT and CDR2 YYREEE (reference sequence). The CDR3 reads CASSMDGLANSGANVLTF. The CDR3 DNA is TGTGCCAGCAGCATGGATGGGCTAGCCAACTCTGGGGCCAACGTCCTGACTTTC.

The gene calls are TRBV27 and TRBJ1-1; D call uncertain. Trimming took off 11 bases at V and 3 bases at J, with 10 bases between the two ends. CDR1 and CDR2 from the germline V gene are MNHEY and SMNVEV (reference sequence). The CDR3 has 11 amino acids. The DNA of the CDR3 is TGTGCCTCGGGGTGGGACACTGAAGCTTTCTTT. Its protein product is CASGWDTEAFF.

This clone was found a few times. This chain uses TRBV5-4 with TRBJ2-7; D gene unclear. This CDR3 region has 12 residues. Germline loops: CDR1 SGHNT, CDR2 YYREEE (reference sequence). V gave up 1 base and J gave up 5 bases, with 7 bases separating them. The CDR3 nucleotides read TGTGCCAGCAGCTTGTATGGGAACGAGCAGTACTTC. The encoded protein is CASSLYGNEQYF.

Only one count was recorded for this clone. The rearrangement joins TRBV9 to TRBJ2-3; D gene unclear. Looked up from germline, CDR1 is SGDLS and CDR2 is YYNGEE. This CDR3 is built from 12 residues. Trimming took 0 bases from V and 4 from J, leaving 3 bases between them. CDR3 nucleotides: TGTGCCAGCAGCGTAGGAGCAGATACGCAGTATTTT. It yields the protein CASSVGADTQYF.

The chain couples TRBV19 to TRBJ1-5; no clear D gene. Germline loops: CDR1 LNHDA, CDR2 SQIVND (reference sequence). Trimming removed 5 bases at V and 0 bases at J, with 5 bases between. This CDR3 region has 13 residues. The CDR3 loop is CASSPLSNQPQHF. The CDR3 DNA reads TGTGCCAGTAGTCCTCTTAGCAATCAGCCCCAGCATTTT. The full variable domain, its missing parts supplied by reference TRBV19 and TRBJ1-5, is DGGITQSPKYLFRKEGQNVTLSCEQNLNHDAMYWYRQDPGQGLRLIYYSQIVNDFQKGDIAEGYSVSREKKESFPLTVTSAQKNPTAFYLCASSPLSNQPQHFGDGTRLSIL.

This rearrangement joins TRBV5-1 to TRBJ1-2; D possibly corresponds to TRBD1 (5 bases). From germline, CDR1 is SGHRS and CDR2 YFSETQ. CDR3 length: 14 amino acids. V lost 4 bases and J 3 bases, leaving 13 bases between the germline ends. Here the CDR3 DNA reads TGCGCCAGCAGCGCGGGACTTGTAGACTATGGCTACACCTTC. Translated: CASSAGLVDYGYTF.

This chain links TRBV7-9 with TRBJ2-3; D is unclear. Trimming stripped 7 bases from V and 1 base from J, with 12 bases between. Germline CDR1 SEHNR, CDR2 FQNEAQ (reference sequence). The CDR3 runs to 14 residues. The CDR3 is CASTQSLGTDTQYF. The CDR3 DNA reads TGTGCCAGCACCCAATCCCTTGGCACAGATACGCAGTATTTT.